This T cell receptor beta chain was captured in a study of prognosis after radiotherapy for stage I lung cancer. By share, this clonotype ranks as medium-sized. The germline V gene encodes CDR1 SNHLY and CDR2 FYNNEI. The V end lost 3 bases, the J end lost 2 bases, and 2 bases lay between the germline ends. The CDR3 runs 11 residues. Two-round multiplex PCR, the amplification method, yielded TCR beta CDR3 from genomic DNA. With primers specific to each TRBV and TRBJ gene, the first-round PCR was performed. MiXCR, applied by TCRdb to the multiplex PCR reads, yields one record per CDR3 protein. The sample has about 16,000 distinct CDR3 sequences; around two fifths are singletons. Researchers took 5.5 to 6.5 milliliters of peripheral blood at each of two time points.

This sample comprised PBMCs, obtained before or after stereotactic body radiation therapy (not recorded which). The origin of this receptor is a donor over 45 with non-small cell lung cancer. The V gene is TRBV2, the J gene TRBJ2-7, with D hard to call. The CDR3, as DNA: TGTGCCAGCAGTGAGGCCTACGAGCAGTACTTC. Amino acid sequence: CASSEAYEQYF.